This T cell receptor beta chain is from a study of CD8+ T cells in alopecia areata. The authors extracted RNA and reverse transcribed it into cDNA as the sequencing template. Measured with immunoSEQ multiplex PCR; TCRdb has only the in-frame clones, and not every one. The table includes around 190,000 clones, 64% detected once. Treatment defined: oral pan-JAK inhibitor, 5-10 mg twice daily. The sequenced sample was CD4+ T cells sorted from blood, obtained between weeks 47 and 50, from a patient treated with tofacitinib. This TCR came from a human donor with alopecia areata.

CDR3 sequence: CASRTGATNTGELFF. The CDR3 region has the DNA TGTGCCAGCAGGACAGGGGCCACGAACACCGGGGAGCTGTTTTTT. The V call is TRBV6-5, the J call TRBJ2-2; 8 bases align to TRBD1. Germline lookup yields CDR1 MNHEY and CDR2 SVGAGI. With 6 bases clipped from V and 0 bases from J, the junction kept 3 bases outside the gene matches. The length of the CDR3 is 15 residues.